The 24 T cell receptor beta chains below come from one sample, sequenced in a study of shared T cell receptors in the human thymus (dated by TCRdb to the early 2020s). Library method: the immunoSEQ multiplex PCR assay. Imported from immuneACCESS, the table was reduced by TCRdb to in-frame sequences with V and J called. These copies leave out some clones; in studies compared against another copy, an unresolved V gene accounts for under half, and the cause of the remainder is not known. This sample is represented by hundreds of thousands of clones; 88% of them were singletons. Together, the top ten hold roughly 0.0097% of the sample. These same records also appear under a second study, on human thymus T cells.

Sequencing was done on a sample of thymocytes. All receptors derive from a boy younger than two with a congenital heart defect. Donor details come from another sample of the same person, matched by shared clones.

The chain combines TRBV7-2 with TRBJ1-3; D unclear. Germline V lookup: CDR1 SGHTA, CDR2 FQGNSA. This CDR3 spans 18 amino acids. The V gene lost 0 bases and the J gene lost 3 bases, with 18 bases spanning the gap. For the CDR3, the DNA is TGTGCCAGCAGCTTAGCGTCCGCCCCGACGGCGGGTGGAAACACCATATATTTT. This codes for CASSLASAPTAGGNTIYF.

The J gene is TRBJ1-3, the V gene TRBV27; D not resolved. CDR1 is MNHEY, CDR2 SMNVEV, per germline (reference sequence). The CDR3 sequence is 15 residues long. Between the trimmed V and J ends, which lost 2 bases and 0 bases, there was a span of 8 bases. For the CDR3, the DNA is TGTGCCAGCAGTTTACCCGGGAACTCTGGAAACACCATATATTTT. Translated: CASSLPGNSGNTIYF.

V usage is TRBV19 and J usage is TRBJ2-3; weak D call: TRBD2 (5 bases). Germline V gene data show CDR1 as LNHDA and CDR2 as SQIVND (reference sequence). Trimming took off 5 bases at V and 3 bases at J, with 15 bases between the two ends. The CDR3 length is 15 residues. This chain's CDR3 is CASSSRERGTDTQYF. DNA of the CDR3: TGTGCCAGTAGTTCCCGCGAACGAGGGACAGATACGCAGTATTTT.

The rearrangement links TRBV10-3 to TRBJ1-5; D is possibly TRBD1 (5 bases). V was trimmed by 2 bases and J by 4 bases, leaving 15 bases between them. Germline CDR1 ENHRY, CDR2 SYGVKD. The CDR3 spans 16 residues. As DNA, the CDR3 is TGTGCCATCAGTGAGGACTTTGGGGGGGGGAATCAGCCCCAGCATTTT. Amino acids: CAISEDFGGGNQPQHF.

This chain links TRBV27 with TRBJ1-5; the D gene is possibly TRBD1 (5 bases). V lost 4 bases, J lost 3 bases, and 13 bases lay in between. The CDR3 consists of 15 residues. Germline lookup yields CDR1 MNHEY and CDR2 SMNVEV (reference sequence). CDR3 loop: CASSSGTPFNQPQHF. CDR3 DNA: TGTGCCAGCAGTTCTGGGACTCCATTCAATCAGCCCCAGCATTTT.

The V gene is TRBV6-1, the J gene TRBJ2-5; 7 bases fit TRBD2. CDR1 is MNHNS, CDR2 SASEGT, per germline. This CDR3 region has 14 residues. The V segment lost 10 bases and the J segment 3 bases; nucleotides outside the gene matches: 11. The CDR3 nucleotides are TGTGCCATCCGAGCGGGGCCAGGCGAAGAGACCCAGTACTTC. It specifies CAIRAGPGEETQYF.

This rearrangement joins TRBV4-3 to TRBJ1-2; 8 positions agree with TRBD1. The germline V gene has CDR1 LGHNA and CDR2 YSLEER. The CDR3 length is 16 residues. V shed 4 bases and J 3 bases; nucleotides not matched to a gene: 10. For the CDR3, the DNA is TGCGCCAGCAGCCTCCAGACAGGGGTGAAGGACTATGGCTACACCTTC. Its protein product is CASSLQTGVKDYGYTF.

The chain couples TRBV13 to TRBJ2-3; 8 bases are shared with TRBD1. The CDR3 consists of 16 residues. V lost 3 bases and J lost 1; bases outside the gene matches: 6. Germline V gene data show CDR1 as PRHDT and CDR2 as FYEKMQ (reference sequence). The CDR3 nucleotides are TGTGCCAGCAGCTTCCCACCGGGACAGGGCACAGATACGCAGTATTTT. Translated: CASSFPPGQGTDTQYF.

V is TRBV4-3 and J is TRBJ2-5; perhaps TRBD1 as D (5 bases). The DNA end is more similar to TRBJ2-7, so the J call may be wrong. This CDR3 comprises 15 residues. The germline V gene has CDR1 LGHNA and CDR2 YSLEER. CDR3 loop: CASSQETGRTYEQYF. For the CDR3, the DNA is TGCGCCAGCAGCCAAGAAACAGGCCGAACCTACGAGCAGTACTTC.

The chain couples TRBV12-5 to TRBJ2-7; TRBD1 might be the D (6 bases). V dropped 2 bases and J dropped 2 bases, with 13 bases sitting between them. The CDR3 runs to 15 residues. Germline V gene lookup returns CDR1 LGHNT and CDR2 FRNRAP. The CDR3, as DNA: TGTGCTAGTGGTTTGCCGACAGGAAACCCCTACGAGCAGTACTTC. It yields the protein CASGLPTGNPYEQYF.

The V and J genes are TRBV15 and TRBJ2-1; TRBD2 agrees at 7 bases. CDR1 LNHNV and CDR2 YYDKDF come from the germline V gene (reference sequence). The CDR3 has 16 amino acids. The V and J ends lost 4 bases and 7 bases, in that order; junction bases with no gene match: 13. CDR3 in DNA: TGTGCCACCAGCAAAGCGGGTAGCGGGCCCCAGAATGAGCAGTTCTTC. This translates into CATSKAGSGPQNEQFF.

The V gene is TRBV2, the J gene TRBJ1-5, with D perhaps TRBD1 (5 bases). The CDR3 has 19 amino acids. CDR1 SNHLY and CDR2 FYNNEI come from the germline V gene. V lost 2 bases, J lost 0 bases, and 20 bases lay in between. The CDR3 sequence: CASSEPLGAPIHSNQPQHF. The CDR3 coding sequence is TGTGCCAGCAGTGAACCCTTAGGGGCCCCCATTCATAGCAATCAGCCCCAGCATTTT.

The J gene is TRBJ2-6, the V gene TRBV19, with D perhaps matching TRBD1 (5 bases). This CDR3 has 17 amino acids. V lost 5 bases and J lost 2, with 16 bases in between. Germline V gene sequence: CDR1 LNHDA, CDR2 SQIVND (reference sequence). The CDR3 spells CASSVRQGLTGANVLTF. The CDR3, as DNA: TGTGCCAGTAGTGTTCGCCAGGGCCTCACTGGGGCCAACGTCCTGACTTTC.

V is TRBV4-1 and J is TRBJ2-3; D remains ambiguous. V was shortened by 0 bases and J by 5 bases, with 9 bases between the two germline ends. Germline-derived CDR1 and CDR2 are MGHRA and YSYEKL. The CDR3 loop spans 14 amino acids. The CDR3 coding sequence is TGCGCCAGCAGCCAAGAATCCGGTCAAGATACGCAGTATTTT. Its protein is CASSQESGQDTQYF.

The V and J genes are TRBV10-3 and TRBJ1-2; the match to TRBD1 covers 7 bases. The CDR3 runs to 17 residues. Trimming at V came to 6 bases and at J to 9 bases, leaving 22 bases not matched to a gene. Germline CDR1 reads ENHRY; CDR2 reads SYGVKD. The CDR3 sequence is CAIRVSPPGQSVGRYTF. The CDR3 bases are TGTGCCATCAGAGTGTCCCCACCGGGACAGAGTGTAGGGCGCTACACCTTC.

V gene TRBV4-3 combines with J gene TRBJ1-5, with 8 bases fitting TRBD1. V dropped 2 bases and J dropped 7; count of bases not matched to a gene: 7. CDR3 size: 15 residues. Germline CDR1 is LGHNA and CDR2 is YSLEER. This CDR3 reads CASSQNRGYGQPQHF. The CDR3 nucleotides are TGCGCCAGCAGCCAAAACAGGGGGTACGGGCAGCCCCAGCATTTT.

The chain uses TRBV5-8 and TRBJ1-2; 10 nucleotides line up with TRBD1. Germline V gives CDR1 SGHTS, CDR2 YDEGEE. CDR3 size: 13 residues. V lost 6 bases to trimming and J lost 4 bases; unmatched junction nucleotides: 3. CDR3 sequence reads: CASTRTGGYGYTF. In DNA, the CDR3 is TGTGCCAGCACCCGGACAGGGGGCTATGGCTACACCTTC. The entire variable domain, with the rest obtained from reference TRBV5-8 and TRBJ1-2, is as follows: EAGVTQSPTHLIKTRGQQATLRCSPISGHTSVYWYQQALGLGLQFLLWYDEGEERNRGNFPPRFSGRQFPNYSSELNVNALELEDSALYLCASTRTGGYGYTFGSGTRLTVV.

The rearrangement uses TRBV7-9 and TRBJ2-1, with TRBD2 matching over 10 bases. The ends lost 5 bases at V and 1 base at J; junction bases unmatched: 14. The CDR3 totals 19 residues. From germline, CDR1 is SEHNR and CDR2 FQNEAQ (reference sequence). This CDR3 is CASSPLVGSGRGSYNEQFF. The CDR3 DNA sequence: TGTGCCAGCAGCCCCCTCGTGGGGAGCGGGAGGGGGTCCTACAATGAGCAGTTCTTC.

This clone was picked up one time. This rearrangement joins TRBV9 to TRBJ1-3, with D unclear. V shed 3 bases and J shed 7 bases, with 11 bases lying between them. CDR1 is SGDLS and CDR2 is YYNGEE in the germline V gene. This CDR3 has 13 amino acids. CDR3 in amino acids: CASSGYQDNTIYF. The CDR3 bases are TGTGCCAGCAGCGGCTACCAAGATAACACCATATATTTT.

The chain employs TRBV30 and TRBJ1-6; TRBD1 might be the D (6 bases). Germline CDR1 reads GTSNPN; CDR2 reads SVGIG (reference sequence). This CDR3 has 17 amino acids. V was pared by 3 bases and J by 6 bases, with 21 bases between. CDR3 in amino acids: CAWRRLSGASGNSPLHF. DNA of the CDR3: TGTGCCTGGAGAAGATTGTCAGGGGCATCGGGTAATTCACCCCTCCACTTT.

This sequence joins TRBV5-1 and TRBJ2-7, with D tentatively TRBD1 (6 bases). The ends were cut back, 0 bases at V and 1 base at J, with 11 bases in the middle. The CDR3 sequence is 15 residues long. The germline V gene encodes CDR1 SGHRS and CDR2 YFSETQ. The CDR3 nucleotides are TGCGCCAGCAGCTTGGAACAGGGCGGGTCCTACGAGCAGTACTTC. Translation gives CASSLEQGGSYEQYF.

This clone was seen just once. The chain joins TRBV19 to TRBJ2-5; D is perhaps TRBD2 (6 bases). CDR1 is LNHDA and CDR2 is SQIVND in the germline V gene (reference sequence). The CDR3 contains 13 residues. Deletions cut 9 bases from V and 5 bases from J, with 16 bases between. DNA of the CDR3: TGTGCCAGCAAATTGGCGGGGCGGGAGACCCAGTACTTC. It codes for CASKLAGRETQYF. The full variable domain, with the rest looked up from reference TRBV19 and TRBJ2-5, is DGGITQSPKYLFRKEGQNVTLSCEQNLNHDAMYWYRQDPGQGLRLIYYSQIVNDFQKGDIAEGYSVSREKKESFPLTVTSAQKNPTAFYLCASKLAGRETQYFGPGTRLLVL.

V gene TRBV4-2 combines with J gene TRBJ2-7, with TRBD1 matching 8 bases. The CDR3 has 17 residues. V gave up 1 base and J gave up 2 bases; unmatched junction bases: 10. Germline V lookup: CDR1 LGHNA, CDR2 YNFKEQ. CDR3 nucleotides: TGTGCCAGCAGCCAAGTCTTGCCCAGGGGGCTAGCCTACGAGCAGTACTTC. It translates to CASSQVLPRGLAYEQYF.

The sample holds one count of this clone. This chain connects TRBV5-6 to TRBJ2-5; 8 nucleotides agree with TRBD2. There are 14 residues in the CDR3. Trimming removed 4 bases from V and 5 bases from J; junction bases left unmatched: 7. Germline CDR1 SGHDT, CDR2 YYEEEE. The CDR3 coding sequence is TGTGCCAGCAGCCCAAGCCAGCGGGGGGAGACCCAGTACTTC. Its translation is CASSPSQRGETQYF.